This TCR beta chain was retrieved from a study of beta chain features in type 1 diabetes (dated by TCRdb to the late 2010s). Background on the whole study: No differences in mean age, gender distribution, total cell number or subset yield were found between patients and healthy donors. A total of about 100,000,000 sorted cells were examined across all samples, and RNA yield correlated strongly with the number of cells per subset. In the study, recently diagnosed type 1 diabetes patients and matched healthy donors were compared on the TCRB repertoires of their sorted circulating CD4+ T cell subsets. Whereas all 30 or so donors provided naive and central memory subsets, regulatory and stem cell-like memory subsets were isolated from just 8 patients and roughly 8 healthy donors.

The CDR3 goes from the cysteine to the phenylalanine over 14 residues. Only the CDR3 portion is preserved as DNA: 42 bases, with reading frame beginning at the first base. From V the trimming removes 0 bases and from J it removes 7 bases, while the gene matches leave 3 bases of the junction unaccounted for. CDR1 and CDR2 are read off the germline V gene (reference sequence) as LNHNV and YYDKDF. Each donor gave one peripheral blood draw, averaging approximately 110 mL, which was collected into heparinised tubes. Using a panel that included CD45RO, CCR7, CD25, CD127, CD95 and CD27, naive, central memory, regulatory and stem cell-like memory CD4+ T cells were sorted on a BD FACSAria II. All sorted populations exceeded 98% purity. PBMCs were isolated right away by Lymphoprep density gradient centrifugation and were stained directly, without culture. Samples were stained and sorted in pairs, with one healthy donor and one patient per experiment, so that batch effects were minimized.

All of the isolated RNA was reverse transcribed with the High Capacity cDNA Reverse Transcription Kit, so expressed TCRB transcripts were sequenced. Deep immunoSEQ sequencing was applied to naive, central memory and regulatory T cell samples, giving an average of roughly 3.5 million total reads per sample. Sorted cells were lysed in RLT buffer and RNA was extracted with DNase-treated RNeasy Micro or Mini kits, depending on cell number. To prevent cross-contamination, each cell subset was processed individually, whereas patient and healthy donor samples were processed jointly. The immunoSEQ multiplex PCR was used to amplify TCRB sequences from cDNA, generating 87-bp fragments that spanned the CDR3 region. Sequencing of the amplicons was performed on the Illumina HiSeq platform. In the paper's pipeline: Synthetic template baselines were used to correct PCR bias computationally, reads within Hamming distance 2 were collapsed, and singletons that could not be merged were discarded. Reads were aligned to IMGT to assign V, D and J genes, CDR3 length, and insertions or deletions at six rearrangement sites. Within each subset, clonotype counts were normalized to sorted cell number, after which true diversity and Gini coefficients were computed with the tcR R package. The overlap coefficient, calculated on TCRB nucleotide sequences, was used to quantify repertoire sharing. Out-of-frame TCRB sequences from naive cells were analyzed to stand in for the pre-selection repertoire. Sourced from immuneACCESS, this table was stored by TCRdb with only in-frame sequences that have V and J called. A share of the clones is absent; for the studies checked, an unresolved V gene accounts for under half, and the remainder has no known explanation. V and J calls plus clone size are reproduced from that table; the DNA served to infer D and trimming. This sample holds fewer than 500,000 clones; approximately 15% were observed only once. In total, the top ten clones hold roughly 0.035% of the sample.

This clone has only a few counts. Its antigen has not been determined. The record has no base qualities; no much larger clone is one base away. Overall results and qualifications from the work: PCR might favor shorter templates, but patient and control samples were amplified and corrected together, so any skew would affect both groups equally. Sequencing cDNA rather than genomic DNA could over-represent highly expressing activated cells, although activation and CD3 levels did not differ between groups. Because the HLA sub-analyses included only small numbers of individuals, any influence of HLA type on TCRB rearrangement was left unresolved. The naive, central memory and regulatory TCRB repertoires appeared to resemble one another more closely among patients than among healthy donors. Fewer insertions and more nucleotide deletions at VDJ recombination sites were observed in patients with type 1 diabetes, implying thymic rearrangement abnormalities. In all four CD4+ subsets, TCRB CDR3 length was moderately but significantly shorter in type 1 diabetes patients.

The source is a man aged 25-45 years in good health. The rearranged segments are TRBV15 and TRBJ2-1, with TRBD1 identical over 7 junction bases. Material for sequencing was naive CD4+ T cells from blood. The sample's cell subset or site, from its label and the paper: true naive CD4+ T cells. Here the CDR3 is given as CATSRDAGGNEQFF. The sequence in DNA is TGTGCCACCAGCAGAGATGCAGGGGGTAATGAGCAGTTCTTC.